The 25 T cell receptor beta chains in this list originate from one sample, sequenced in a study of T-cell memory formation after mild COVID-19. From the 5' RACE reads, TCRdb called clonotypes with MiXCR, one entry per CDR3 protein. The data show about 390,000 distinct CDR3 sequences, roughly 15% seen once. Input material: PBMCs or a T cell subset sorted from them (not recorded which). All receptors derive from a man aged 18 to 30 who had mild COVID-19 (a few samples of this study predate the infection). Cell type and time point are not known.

The CDR3 sequence: CASSQGRGSTGELFF. The DNA for the CDR3 is TGCGCCAGCAGCCAAGGGCGGGGTAGCACCGGGGAGCTGTTTTTT. This chain uses TRBV4-3 with TRBJ2-2, with D possibly being TRBD2 (6 bases). Trimming cost V 1 base and J 4 bases, with 10 bases left between them. CDR3 size: 15 residues. From germline, CDR1 is LGHNA and CDR2 YSLEER.

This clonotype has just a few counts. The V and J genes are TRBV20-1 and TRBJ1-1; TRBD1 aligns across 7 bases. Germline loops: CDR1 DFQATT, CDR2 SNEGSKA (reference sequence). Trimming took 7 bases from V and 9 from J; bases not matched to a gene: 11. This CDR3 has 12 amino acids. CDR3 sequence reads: CSVLTGRGQAFF. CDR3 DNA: TGCAGTGTCTTGACAGGGAGAGGACAAGCTTTCTTT.

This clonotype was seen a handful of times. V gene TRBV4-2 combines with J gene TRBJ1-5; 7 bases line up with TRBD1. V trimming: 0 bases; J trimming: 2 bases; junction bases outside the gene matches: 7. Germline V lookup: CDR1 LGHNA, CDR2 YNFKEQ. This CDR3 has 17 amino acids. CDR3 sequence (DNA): TGTGCCAGCAGCCAAGACCGGACAGGAGGGGGCAATCAGCCCCAGCATTTT. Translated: CASSQDRTGGGNQPQHF.

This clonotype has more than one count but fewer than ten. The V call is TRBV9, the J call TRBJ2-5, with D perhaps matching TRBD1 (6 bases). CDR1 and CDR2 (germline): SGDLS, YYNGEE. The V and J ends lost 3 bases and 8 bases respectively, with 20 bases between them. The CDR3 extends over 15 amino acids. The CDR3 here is CASSATDRPRPTQYF. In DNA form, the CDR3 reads TGTGCCAGCAGCGCCACGGACAGACCTCGCCCTACCCAGTACTTC.

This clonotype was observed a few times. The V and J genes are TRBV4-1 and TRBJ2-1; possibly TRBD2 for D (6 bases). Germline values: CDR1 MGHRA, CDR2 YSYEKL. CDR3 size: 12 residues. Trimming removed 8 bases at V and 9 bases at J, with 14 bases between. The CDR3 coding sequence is TGCGCCAGCGGCCTAGCGTTAGGTGAGCAGTTCTTC. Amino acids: CASGLALGEQFF.

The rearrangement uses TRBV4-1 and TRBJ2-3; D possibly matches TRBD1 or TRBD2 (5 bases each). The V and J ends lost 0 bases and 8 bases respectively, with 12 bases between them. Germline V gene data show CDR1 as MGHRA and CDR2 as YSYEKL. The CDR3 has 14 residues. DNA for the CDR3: TGCGCCAGCAGCCAAGACTCCGGGACGCGTACGCAGTATTTT. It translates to CASSQDSGTRTQYF.

The CDR3 coding sequence is TGCGCCAGCAGCGTCGGGCCTAACGAGCAGTACTTC. It specifies CASSVGPNEQYF. The genes are TRBV5-1 and TRBJ2-7, with D unresolved. Germline CDR1 is SGHRS and CDR2 is YFSETQ. The CDR3 consists of 12 residues. With 4 bases removed from V and 5 bases from J, the gap between germline ends came to 10 bases.

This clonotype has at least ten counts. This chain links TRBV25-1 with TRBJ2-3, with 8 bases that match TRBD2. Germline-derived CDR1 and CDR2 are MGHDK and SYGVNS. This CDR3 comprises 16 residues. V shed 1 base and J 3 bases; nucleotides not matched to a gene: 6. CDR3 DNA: TGTGCCAGCAGTGAATCACGGCGGGGGGTAACAGATACGCAGTATTTT. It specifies CASSESRRGVTDTQYF.

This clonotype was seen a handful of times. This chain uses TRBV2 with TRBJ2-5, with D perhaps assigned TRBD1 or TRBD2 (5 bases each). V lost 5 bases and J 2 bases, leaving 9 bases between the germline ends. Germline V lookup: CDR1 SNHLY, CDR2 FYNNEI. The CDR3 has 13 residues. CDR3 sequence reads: CASSRDGQETQYF. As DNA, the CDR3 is TGTGCCAGCAGTCGGGACGGGCAAGAGACCCAGTACTTC.

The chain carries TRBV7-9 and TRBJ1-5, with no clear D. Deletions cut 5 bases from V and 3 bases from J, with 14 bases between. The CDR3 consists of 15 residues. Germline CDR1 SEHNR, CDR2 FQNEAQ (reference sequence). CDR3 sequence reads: CASSREGGVNQPQHF. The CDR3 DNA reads TGTGCCAGCAGCCGAGAGGGAGGCGTCAATCAGCCCCAGCATTTT. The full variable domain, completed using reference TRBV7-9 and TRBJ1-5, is DTGVSQNPRHKITKRGQNVTFRCDPISEHNRLYWYRQTLGQGPEFLTYFQNEAQLEKSRLLSDRFSAERPKGSFSTLEIQRTEQGDSAMYLCASSREGGVNQPQHFGDGTRLSIL.

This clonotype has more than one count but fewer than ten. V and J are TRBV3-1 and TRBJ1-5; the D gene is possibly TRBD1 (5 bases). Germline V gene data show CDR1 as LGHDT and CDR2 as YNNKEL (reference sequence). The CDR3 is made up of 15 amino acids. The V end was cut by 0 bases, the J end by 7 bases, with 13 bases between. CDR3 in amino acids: CASSQDHGARQPQHF. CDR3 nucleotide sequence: TGTGCCAGCAGCCAAGATCACGGGGCTCGACAGCCCCAGCATTTT.

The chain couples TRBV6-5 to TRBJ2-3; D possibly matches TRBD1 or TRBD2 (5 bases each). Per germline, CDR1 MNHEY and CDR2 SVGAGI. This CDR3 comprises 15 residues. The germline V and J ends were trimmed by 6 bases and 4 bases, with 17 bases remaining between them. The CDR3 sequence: CASRRQFYGADTQYF. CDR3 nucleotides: TGTGCCAGCAGACGACAGTTCTACGGGGCAGATACGCAGTATTTT.

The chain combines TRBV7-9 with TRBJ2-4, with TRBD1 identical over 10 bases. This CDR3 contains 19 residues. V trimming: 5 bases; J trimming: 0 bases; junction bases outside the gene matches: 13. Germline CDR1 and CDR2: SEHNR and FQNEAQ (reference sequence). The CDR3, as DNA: TGTGCCAGCAGCCAGCCGGGACAGGGGATTTCTCTAGCCAAAAACATTCAGTACTTC. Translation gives CASSQPGQGISLAKNIQYF.

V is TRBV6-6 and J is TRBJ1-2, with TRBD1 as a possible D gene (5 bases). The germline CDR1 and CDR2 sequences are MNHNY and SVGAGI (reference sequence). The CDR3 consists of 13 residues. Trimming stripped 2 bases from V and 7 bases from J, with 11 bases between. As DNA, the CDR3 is TGTGCCAGCAGTTACGTAGGGGCTGGTGGCTACACCTTC. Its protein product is CASSYVGAGGYTF.

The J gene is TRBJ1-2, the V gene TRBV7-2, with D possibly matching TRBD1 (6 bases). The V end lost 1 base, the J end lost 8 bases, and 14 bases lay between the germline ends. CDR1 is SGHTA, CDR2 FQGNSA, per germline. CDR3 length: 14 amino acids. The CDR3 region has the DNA TGTGCCAGCAGCTTAGTTCGGCAGGGGCTGGGCTACACCTTC. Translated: CASSLVRQGLGYTF. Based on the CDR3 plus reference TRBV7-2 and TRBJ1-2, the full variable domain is GAGVSQSPSNKVTEKGKDVELRCDPISGHTALYWYRQSLGQGLEFLIYFQGNSAPDKSGLPSDRFSAERTGGSVSTLTIQRTQQEDSAVYLCASSLVRQGLGYTFGSGTRLTVV.

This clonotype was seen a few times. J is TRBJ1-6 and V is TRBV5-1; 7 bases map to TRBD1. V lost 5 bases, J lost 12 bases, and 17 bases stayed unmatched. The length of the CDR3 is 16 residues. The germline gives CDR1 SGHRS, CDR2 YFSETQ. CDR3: CASSWRQGDGEGPLHF. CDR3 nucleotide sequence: TGCGCCAGCAGTTGGAGACAGGGCGATGGTGAAGGACCCCTCCACTTT.

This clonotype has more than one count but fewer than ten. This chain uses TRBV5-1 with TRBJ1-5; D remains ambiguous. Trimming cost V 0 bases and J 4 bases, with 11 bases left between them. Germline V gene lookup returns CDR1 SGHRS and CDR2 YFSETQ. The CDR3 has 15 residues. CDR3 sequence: CASSLEGQQNQPQHF. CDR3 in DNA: TGCGCCAGCAGCTTGGAGGGTCAGCAAAATCAGCCCCAGCATTTT.

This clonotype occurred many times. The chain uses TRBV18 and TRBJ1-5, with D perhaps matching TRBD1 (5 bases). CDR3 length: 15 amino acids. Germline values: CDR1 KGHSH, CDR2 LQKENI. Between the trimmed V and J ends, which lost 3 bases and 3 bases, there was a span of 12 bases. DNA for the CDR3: TGTGCCAGCTCACCGTATTCAGGGAACAATCAGCCCCAGCATTTT. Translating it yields CASSPYSGNNQPQHF.

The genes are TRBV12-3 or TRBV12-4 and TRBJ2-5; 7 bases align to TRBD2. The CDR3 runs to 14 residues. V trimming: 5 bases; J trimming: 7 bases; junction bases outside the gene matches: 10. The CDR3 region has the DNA TGTGCCAGCAGTCCCAACGGGGGGACCAGGACCCAGTACTTC. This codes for CASSPNGGTRTQYF.

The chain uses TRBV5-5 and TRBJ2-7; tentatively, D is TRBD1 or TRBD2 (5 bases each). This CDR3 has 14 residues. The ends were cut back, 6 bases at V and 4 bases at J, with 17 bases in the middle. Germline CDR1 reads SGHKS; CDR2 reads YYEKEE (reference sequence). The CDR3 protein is CASTLGWGSYEQYV. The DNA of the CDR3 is TGTGCCAGCACCTTAGGTTGGGGGTCTTACGAGCAGTACGTC.

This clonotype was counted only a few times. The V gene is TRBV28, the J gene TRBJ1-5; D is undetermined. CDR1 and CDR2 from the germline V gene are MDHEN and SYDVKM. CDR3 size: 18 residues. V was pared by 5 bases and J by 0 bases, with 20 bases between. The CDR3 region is CASSLASGPSYSNQPQHF. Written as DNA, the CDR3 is TGTGCCAGCAGTCTGGCGTCCGGTCCGTCATATAGCAATCAGCCCCAGCATTTT. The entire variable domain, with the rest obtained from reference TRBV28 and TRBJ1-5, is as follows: DVKVTQSSRYLVKRTGEKVFLECVQDMDHENMFWYRQDPGLGLRLIYFSYDVKMKEKGDIPEGYSVSREKKERFSLILESASTNQTSMYLCASSLASGPSYSNQPQHFGDGTRLSIL.

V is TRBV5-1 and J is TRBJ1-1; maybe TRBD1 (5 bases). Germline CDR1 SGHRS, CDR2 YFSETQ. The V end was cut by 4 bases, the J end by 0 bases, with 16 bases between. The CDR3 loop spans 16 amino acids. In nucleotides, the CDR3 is TGCGCCAGCAGCCCCGGTTGGGGCAGCATGAACACTGAAGCTTTCTTT. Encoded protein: CASSPGWGSMNTEAFF. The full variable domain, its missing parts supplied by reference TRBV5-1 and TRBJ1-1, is KAGVTQTPRYLIKTRGQQVTLSCSPISGHRSVSWYQQTPGQGLQFLFEYFSETQRNKGNFPGRFSGRQFSNSRSEMNVSTLELGDSALYLCASSPGWGSMNTEAFFGQGTRLTVV.

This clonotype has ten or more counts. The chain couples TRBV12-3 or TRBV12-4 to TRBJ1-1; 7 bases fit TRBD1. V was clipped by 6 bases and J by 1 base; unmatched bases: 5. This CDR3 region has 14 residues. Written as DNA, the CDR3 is TGTGCCAGCAGCCCACAGGGGTCGAACACTGAAGCTTTCTTT. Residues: CASSPQGSNTEAFF.

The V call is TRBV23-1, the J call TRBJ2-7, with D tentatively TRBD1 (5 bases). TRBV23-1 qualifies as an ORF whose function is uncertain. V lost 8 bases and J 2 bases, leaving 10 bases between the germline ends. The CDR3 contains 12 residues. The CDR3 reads CASAPGTYEQYV. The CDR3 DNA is TGCGCCAGCGCTCCAGGGACCTACGAGCAGTACGTC.

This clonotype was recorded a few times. CDR3 amino acids: CASSLTGSGVGHYGYTF. In DNA form, the CDR3 reads TGCGCCAGCAGCTTGACAGGGTCCGGGGTCGGTCACTATGGCTACACCTTC. V is TRBV5-1 and J is TRBJ1-2, with D perhaps matching TRBD1 (6 bases). Trimming removed 1 base from V and 3 bases from J, with 19 bases in between. The length of the CDR3 is 17 residues. Per germline, CDR1 SGHRS and CDR2 YFSETQ. The entire variable domain, with the rest obtained from reference TRBV5-1 and TRBJ1-2, is as follows: KAGVTQTPRYLIKTRGQQVTLSCSPISGHRSVSWYQQTPGQGLQFLFEYFSETQRNKGNFPGRFSGRQFSNSRSEMNVSTLELGDSALYLCASSLTGSGVGHYGYTFGSGTRLTVV.